The 28 T cell receptor beta chains given below trace back to one sample, sequenced in a study of T cells in tuberculosis. Documented time point: new active TB diagnosis, blood taken before or within 7 days of starting treatment. Here immunoSEQ multiplex PCR was the method, and the copy in TCRdb shows in-frame clones only, minus some. The profile shows 30,000 or so clones, more than 70% of them singletons. The source material was PBMCs, sampled at tuberculosis diagnosis. These receptors were collected from an adult with tuberculosis.

The V gene is TRBV19, the J gene TRBJ1-2; TRBD1 is a possible D gene (5 bases). Germline-derived CDR1 and CDR2 are LNHDA and SQIVND (reference sequence). The CDR3 contains 15 residues. V shed 1 base and J shed 0 bases, with 9 bases lying between them. CDR3 residues: CASSIGTQTNYGYTF. The CDR3 DNA reads TGTGCCAGTAGTATAGGGACACAAACTAACTATGGCTACACCTTC. The variable domain in full, completed from reference TRBV19 and TRBJ1-2, reads DGGITQSPKYLFRKEGQNVTLSCEQNLNHDAMYWYRQDPGQGLRLIYYSQIVNDFQKGDIAEGYSVSREKKESFPLTVTSAQKNPTAFYLCASSIGTQTNYGYTFGSGTRLTVV.

The gene calls are TRBV6-6 and TRBJ2-7; 8 bases agree with TRBD1. The CDR3 consists of 15 residues. Germline CDR1 is MNHNY and CDR2 is SVGAGI (reference sequence). The J segment lost 4 bases and the V segment lost 2 bases, leaving 7 bases of the junction unmatched. CDR3 amino acids: CASSYSRQGTYEQYF. The CDR3 nucleotides read TGTGCCAGCAGTTACAGCCGACAGGGGACGTACGAGCAGTACTTC.

The chain couples TRBV19 to TRBJ2-1; D possibly corresponds to TRBD1 (5 bases). CDR3 length: 12 residues. Germline CDR1 reads LNHDA; CDR2 reads SQIVND (reference sequence). The germline V and J ends were trimmed by 6 bases and 11 bases, with 14 bases remaining between them. DNA of the CDR3: TGTGCCAGTAGCCCAATTCAGGGAAAGCAGTTCTTC. Its translation: CASSPIQGKQFF.

The chain couples TRBV7-2 to TRBJ1-2, with unresolved D. This CDR3 spans 11 amino acids. The germline CDR1 and CDR2 sequences are SGHTA and FQGNSA. Between the trimmed V and J ends, which lost 4 bases and 5 bases, there was a span of 5 bases. In DNA, the CDR3 is TGTGCCAGCAGCTACAGATATGGCTACACCTTC. Its translation is CASSYRYGYTF.

The rearrangement links TRBV6-1 to TRBJ1-1; 7 positions agree with TRBD1. Germline V gene lookup returns CDR1 MNHNS and CDR2 SASEGT. The trim removed 7 bases at V and 4 bases at J, leaving 9 bases unmatched. This CDR3 is 14 amino acids long. For the CDR3, the DNA is TGTGCCAGCAAAACAGGGGCTTGGGGCACTGAAGCTTTCTTT. Translated, it gives CASKTGAWGTEAFF.

V gene TRBV10-2 combines with J gene TRBJ2-5; 12 nucleotides match TRBD2. This CDR3 has 15 residues. V lost 4 bases and J lost 3; bases outside the gene matches: 3. Germline V gene data show CDR1 as WSHSY and CDR2 as SAAADI. The CDR3: CASSGLAGAKETQYF. In DNA form, the CDR3 reads TGCGCCAGCAGTGGACTAGCGGGGGCCAAAGAGACCCAGTACTTC.

For this clone: Distinct nucleotide sequences in the sample also encode this CDR3. V and J are TRBV2 and TRBJ2-7; a possible D gene is TRBD1 (6 bases). CDR3 length: 13 residues. Germline CDR1 and CDR2: SNHLY and FYNNEI. The germline V and J ends were trimmed by 3 bases and 4 bases, with 10 bases remaining between them. This CDR3 reads CASSDQGPYEQYF. The CDR3 DNA is TGTGCCAGCAGTGACCAGGGGCCTTACGAGCAGTACTTC. Complete variable domain (other parts from reference TRBV2 and TRBJ2-7): EPEVTQTPSHQVTQMGQEVILRCVPISNHLYFYWYRQILGQKVEFLVSFYNNEISEKSEIFDDQFSVERPDGSNFTLKIRSTKLEDSAMYFCASSDQGPYEQYFGPGTRLTVT.

This chain connects TRBV19 to TRBJ1-5, with D possibly being TRBD1 (5 bases). In germline, CDR1 is LNHDA, CDR2 SQIVND (reference sequence). The length of the CDR3 is 14 residues. Trimming cost V 5 bases and J 4 bases, with 12 bases left between them. CDR3 loop: CASSLRQSNQPQHF. CDR3 nucleotide sequence: TGTGCCAGTAGTCTCCGACAGAGTAATCAGCCCCAGCATTTT.

J is TRBJ2-7 and V is TRBV5-1; 14 nucleotides align to TRBD2. Germline CDR1 SGHRS, CDR2 YFSETQ. This CDR3 is built from 15 residues. The junction had 2 bases not matched to a gene; V was cut back by 4 bases and J by 2 bases. The CDR3 region is CASSPGLAGAYEQYF. The CDR3 DNA is TGCGCCAGCAGCCCGGGACTAGCGGGAGCCTACGAGCAGTACTTC.

The chain combines TRBV18 with TRBJ1-6; 9 bases are shared with TRBD1. V shed 3 bases, J shed 5 bases, and the junction held 8 bases outside the gene matches. From germline, CDR1 is KGHSH and CDR2 LQKENI. There are 17 residues in the CDR3. The CDR3 region has the DNA TGTGCCAGCTCACCTCTCCGGGACAGGGTTCATAATTCACCCCTCCACTTT. This encodes CASSPLRDRVHNSPLHF.

V gene TRBV11-2 combines with J gene TRBJ2-3; 8 bases map to TRBD1. V dropped 5 bases and J dropped 1; count of bases not matched to a gene: 8. CDR3 length: 16 residues. Germline V gene sequence: CDR1 SGHAT, CDR2 FQNNGV. CDR3 bases: TGTGCCAGCAGCGAACGACAGGGGACGGGCACAGATACGCAGTATTTT. The encoded protein is CASSERQGTGTDTQYF.

This chain joins TRBV7-8 and TRBJ2-2; weak D call: TRBD2 (6 bases). Germline CDR1 is SGHVS and CDR2 is FQNEAQ. The CDR3 length is 15 residues. V was clipped by 5 bases and J by 2 bases, with 12 bases between them. The CDR3 is CASSIGTQNTGELFF. The DNA of the CDR3 is TGTGCCAGCAGCATCGGGACTCAAAACACCGGGGAGCTGTTTTTT. The full variable domain, its missing parts supplied by reference TRBV7-8 and TRBJ2-2, is GAGVSQSPRYKVAKRGQDVALRCDPISGHVSLFWYQQALGQGPEFLTYFQNEAQLDKSGLPSDRFFAERPEGSVSTLKIQRTQQEDSAVYLCASSIGTQNTGELFFGEGSRLTVL.

This CDR3 is CASGTGAYEQYF. In nucleotides, the CDR3 is TGTGCCAGCGGGACAGGGGCCTACGAGCAGTACTTC. The rearrangement joins TRBV6-6 to TRBJ2-7; 10 bases match TRBD1. This CDR3 region has 12 residues. V shed 8 bases, J shed 2 bases, and the junction held 0 bases outside the gene matches. Germline lookup yields CDR1 MNHNY and CDR2 SVGAGI (reference sequence).

This rearrangement joins TRBV19 to TRBJ1-3; 12 bases line up with TRBD1. V dropped 5 bases and J dropped 4; count of bases not matched to a gene: 6. This CDR3 is 16 amino acids long. Per germline, CDR1 LNHDA and CDR2 SQIVND (reference sequence). CDR3 nucleotides: TGTGCCAGTAGTCCCGGGACAGGGGGCGGAGGAAACACCATATATTTT. Encoded protein: CASSPGTGGGGNTIYF. Filled out from reference TRBV19 and TRBJ1-3, the complete variable domain reads DGGITQSPKYLFRKEGQNVTLSCEQNLNHDAMYWYRQDPGQGLRLIYYSQIVNDFQKGDIAEGYSVSREKKESFPLTVTSAQKNPTAFYLCASSPGTGGGGNTIYFGEGSWLTVV.

The gene calls are TRBV13 and TRBJ2-3; D gene ambiguous. In germline, CDR1 is PRHDT, CDR2 FYEKMQ (reference sequence). The CDR3 spans 11 residues. V gave up 6 bases and J gave up 3 bases, with 4 bases separating them. CDR3 region: CASSSTDTQYF. The CDR3 DNA reads TGTGCCAGCAGTTCAACAGATACGCAGTATTTT.

This chain joins TRBV7-7 and TRBJ2-7; TRBD1 matches 8 bases. Germline V gene data show CDR1 as SSHAT and CDR2 as FNYEAQ (reference sequence). This CDR3 comprises 15 residues. V shed 5 bases and J 1 base; nucleotides not matched to a gene: 7. In nucleotides, the CDR3 is TGTGCCAGCAGCCCAGGTACAGGGGGATCCTACGAGCAGTACTTC. Translating it yields CASSPGTGGSYEQYF.

The J gene is TRBJ2-7, the V gene TRBV5-8, with TRBD1 identical over 8 bases. J gave up 2 bases and V 4 bases, and 8 bases lay outside the gene matches. The CDR3 has 15 residues. Germline CDR1 SGHTS, CDR2 YDEGEE. CDR3 sequence (DNA): TGTGCCAGCAGCCGGACAGGGAATCGGGCCTACGAGCAGTACTTC. Amino acid sequence: CASSRTGNRAYEQYF.

This chain uses TRBV7-3 with TRBJ1-1, with no clear D. CDR3 length: 14 residues. Germline V gives CDR1 SGHTA, CDR2 FQGTGA. V lost 4 bases, J lost 1 base, and 10 bases lay in between. This CDR3 reads CASSSGLGNTEAFF. The CDR3 region has the DNA TGTGCCAGCAGCTCCGGACTGGGGAACACTGAAGCTTTCTTT.

The genes are TRBV30 and TRBJ1-4; D may be TRBD1 (6 bases). Germline V CDR1 and CDR2: GTSNPN, SVGIG (reference sequence). V lost 0 bases and J 0 bases, leaving 14 bases between the germline ends. The CDR3 is made up of 17 amino acids. Here the CDR3 DNA reads TGTGCCTGGAGTGTGGGGCGGGGGCCCGCAACTAATGAAAAACTGTTTTTT. This translates into CAWSVGRGPATNEKLFF.

This chain connects TRBV18 to TRBJ2-2; 11 bases map to TRBD2. CDR3 length: 18 residues. The V segment lost 2 bases and the J segment 7 bases; nucleotides outside the gene matches: 12. Germline V gives CDR1 KGHSH, CDR2 LQKENI. The CDR3 sequence: CASSPYGSGRADGGELFF. For the CDR3, the DNA is TGTGCCAGCTCACCATATGGTAGCGGGAGGGCCGACGGCGGGGAGCTGTTTTTT.

This clone came up once. This sequence joins TRBV5-1 and TRBJ2-1; D gene unclear. The CDR3 covers 16 residues. The ends were cut back, 0 bases at V and 3 bases at J, with 13 bases in the middle. Germline V gene sequence: CDR1 SGHRS, CDR2 YFSETQ. CDR3 protein: CASSLVEFASYNEQFF. The CDR3 bases are TGCGCCAGCAGCTTGGTAGAATTTGCGAGCTACAATGAGCAGTTCTTC.

This sequence joins TRBV7-3 and TRBJ2-1; 7 nucleotides align to TRBD2. Germline V gene lookup returns CDR1 SGHTA and CDR2 FQGTGA. The CDR3 totals 14 residues. The V gene end was trimmed by 3 bases and the J gene end by 7 bases; junction bases not matched to a gene: 6. This CDR3 is CASSLNGGTNEQFF. CDR3 nucleotides: TGTGCCAGCAGCTTGAACGGGGGGACGAATGAGCAGTTCTTC.

The chain is built from TRBV2 and TRBJ2-1; TRBD2 aligns across 13 bases. The CDR3 totals 16 residues. Germline V gene sequence: CDR1 SNHLY, CDR2 FYNNEI. J was trimmed by 6 bases and V by 6 bases; bases with no gene match: 8. CDR3 protein: CASRGLAGISSNEQFF. CDR3 DNA: TGTGCCAGCAGGGGACTAGCGGGAATTAGTAGCAATGAGCAGTTCTTC.

V is TRBV19 and J is TRBJ1-4; D possibly corresponds to TRBD1 (6 bases). Trimming cost V 4 bases and J 3 bases, with 12 bases left between them. The CDR3 is 15 amino acids. Germline V CDR1 and CDR2: LNHDA, SQIVND (reference sequence). CDR3 DNA sequence: TGTGCCAGTAGTAGCCTGGGACAAGCTAATGAAAAACTGTTTTTT. Its protein product is CASSSLGQANEKLFF.

The rearrangement uses TRBV7-9 and TRBJ1-3, with D perhaps TRBD1 (6 bases). This CDR3 region has 15 residues. The germline CDR1 and CDR2 sequences are SEHNR and FQNEAQ (reference sequence). Trimming removed 4 bases at V and 0 bases at J, with 10 bases between. CDR3 residues: CASSSDSYSGNTIYF. The CDR3 nucleotides read TGTGCCAGCAGCTCGGACAGTTACTCTGGAAACACCATATATTTT.

This sequence joins TRBV19 and TRBJ2-7, with a tentative D call TRBD2 (5 bases). The V gene's germline CDR1 is LNHDA and CDR2 SQIVND (reference sequence). V lost 5 bases to trimming and J lost 7 bases, with 15 bases between them. The CDR3 has 13 residues. The CDR3 DNA reads TGTGCCAGTAGTGTCAGTGAGGGTATAGAGCAGTACTTC. Translation gives CASSVSEGIEQYF.

Only one count was recorded for this clone. The V gene is TRBV27, the J gene TRBJ2-7; no definite D call. Germline CDR1 reads MNHEY; CDR2 reads SMNVEV (reference sequence). The CDR3 has 13 residues. Deletions cut 5 bases from V and 0 bases from J, with 8 bases between. CDR3 DNA sequence: TGTGCCAGCAGTACGAGTAGCTCCTACGAGCAGTACTTC. It is translated as CASSTSSSYEQYF.

The rearrangement links TRBV7-3 to TRBJ1-2, with unresolved D. There are 14 residues in the CDR3. The V end lost 4 bases, the J end lost 4 bases, and 13 bases lay between the germline ends. Germline V gene sequence: CDR1 SGHTA, CDR2 FQGTGA. CDR3 sequence reads: CASSSSSGSYGYTF. The CDR3 region has the DNA TGTGCCAGCAGCTCTTCCTCGGGTAGCTATGGCTACACCTTC.